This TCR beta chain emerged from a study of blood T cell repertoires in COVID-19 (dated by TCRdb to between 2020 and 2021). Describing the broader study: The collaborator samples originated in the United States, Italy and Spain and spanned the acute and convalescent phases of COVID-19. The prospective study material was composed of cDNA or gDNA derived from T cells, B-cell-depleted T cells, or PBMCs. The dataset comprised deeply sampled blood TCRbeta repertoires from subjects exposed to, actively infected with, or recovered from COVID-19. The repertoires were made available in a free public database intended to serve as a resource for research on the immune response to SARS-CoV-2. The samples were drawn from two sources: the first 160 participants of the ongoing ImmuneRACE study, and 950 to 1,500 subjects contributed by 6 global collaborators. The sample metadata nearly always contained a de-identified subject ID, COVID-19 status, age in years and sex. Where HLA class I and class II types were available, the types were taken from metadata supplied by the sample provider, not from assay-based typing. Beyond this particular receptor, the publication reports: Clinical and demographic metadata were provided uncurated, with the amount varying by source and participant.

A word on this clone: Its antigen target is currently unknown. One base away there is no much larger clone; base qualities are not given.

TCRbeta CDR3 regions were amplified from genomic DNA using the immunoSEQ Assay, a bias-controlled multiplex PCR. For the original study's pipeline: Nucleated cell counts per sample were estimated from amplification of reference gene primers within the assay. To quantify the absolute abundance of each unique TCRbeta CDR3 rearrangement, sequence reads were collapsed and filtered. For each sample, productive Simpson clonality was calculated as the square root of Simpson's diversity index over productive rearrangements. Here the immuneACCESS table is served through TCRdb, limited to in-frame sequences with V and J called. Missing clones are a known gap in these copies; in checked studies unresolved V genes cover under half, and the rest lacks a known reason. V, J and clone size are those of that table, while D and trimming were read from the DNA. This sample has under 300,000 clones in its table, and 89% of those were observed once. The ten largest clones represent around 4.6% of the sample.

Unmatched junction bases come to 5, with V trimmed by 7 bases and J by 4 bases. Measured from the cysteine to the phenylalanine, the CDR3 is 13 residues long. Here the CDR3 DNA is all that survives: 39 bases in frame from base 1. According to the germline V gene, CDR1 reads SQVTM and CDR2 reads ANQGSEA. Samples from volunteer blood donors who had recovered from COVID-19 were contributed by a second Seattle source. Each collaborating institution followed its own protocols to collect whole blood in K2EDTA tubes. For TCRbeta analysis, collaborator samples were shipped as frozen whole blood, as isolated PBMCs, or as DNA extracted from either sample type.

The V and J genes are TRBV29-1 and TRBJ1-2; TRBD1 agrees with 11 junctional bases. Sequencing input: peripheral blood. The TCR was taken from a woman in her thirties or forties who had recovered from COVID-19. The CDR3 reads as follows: CSDRGQGGYGYTF. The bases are TGCAGCGACCGGGGACAGGGGGGCTATGGCTACACCTTC.